This record covers a single T cell receptor beta chain. This clonotype was seen ten or more times. Its target antigen remains unknown. Qualities for individual bases were not recorded, and no much larger clone is one base off. This entry is derived from a study of CD8 T cells in ankylosing spondylitis (dated by TCRdb to 2016 to 2017). Looking at the study overall: The study set out to find disease-linked TCR variants by profiling T cell receptor beta repertoires in ankylosing spondylitis patients and healthy donors. The full study cohort was made up of about two dozen ankylosing spondylitis patients and around 100 healthy donors. Peripheral blood was sampled, and synovial fluid was also collected from ankylosing spondylitis patients.

Points the paper makes about the study in general: According to the report, matched synovial fluid samples from ankylosing spondylitis patients were significantly enriched for the disease-linked clones. Some motif variants had previously been reported in the synovial fluid and blood of reactive arthritis patients, which suggests shared mechanisms of disease initiation. A CD8+ phenotype was shown by the disease-linked clones, which were found at relatively low frequencies in peripheral blood. A TCR beta motif made up of several highly homologous amino acid variants appeared to be characteristic of blood from ankylosing spondylitis patients.

Sequenced on an Illumina HiSeq 2500. TCR beta libraries were prepared by quantitative 5'-RACE with molecular barcodes. The published analysis was carried out like this. Disease-linked TCR variants were identified with a new computational method built on a probabilistic model of VDJ rearrangement. TCRdb ran its own pipeline on the public reads, namely fastp trimming at Q25 and MiXCR clone calling, and kept in-frame beta chains. One record per CDR3 amino acid sequence lists the most common genes and DNA. These V and J calls originate from TCRdb's pipeline instead of the authors' own analysis. The sample table holds about 140,000 distinct CDR3 sequences, of which 6% to 8.5% were seen once. The ten largest clones add up to roughly an eighth of the sample. The TCR comes from a female donor with ankylosing spondylitis or in good health (not recorded which). The sample comprised blood, either unsorted or a sorted T cell fraction (not recorded which).

The CDR3 protein sequence reads: CSARGGRTGELFF. The DNA sequence reads TGCAGTGCTAGAGGGGGGAGGACCGGGGAGCTGTTTTTT. In this chain, TRBV20-1 is recombined with TRBJ2-2; TRBD2 is perhaps the D gene, given 6 matching bases. The CDR3, from cysteine to phenylalanine, totals 13 residues. Here the CDR3 DNA is all that survives: 39 bases in frame from base 1. Trimming takes 1 base from V and 5 bases from J, and the germline ends sit 8 bases apart. From a lookup of the germline V gene (reference sequence), CDR1 and CDR2 are DFQATT and SNEGSKA.